A single sample is the source of the 24 T cell receptor beta chains below, sequenced in a study of blood T cell repertoires in COVID-19. Here immunoSEQ multiplex PCR was the method, and the copy in TCRdb shows in-frame clones only, minus some. The table lists about 97,000 clones, about 87% of them singletons, with 15% in the top ten. Input material: peripheral blood. The receptors stem from a human donor in a cohort sampled during active COVID-19.

The chain uses TRBV6-2 or TRBV6-3 and TRBJ2-5; 8 bases fit TRBD2. This CDR3 has 13 residues. CDR1 is MNHEY and CDR2 is SVGEGT in the germline V gene. Trimming at V came to 8 bases and at J to 5 bases, leaving 7 bases not matched to a gene. DNA for the CDR3: TGTGCCAGCCGCCCAGCGGGAGTGGAGACCCAGTACTTC. Translation: CASRPAGVETQYF.

V and J are TRBV28 and TRBJ2-7; TRBD2 might be the D (6 bases). Trimming removed 3 bases at V and 1 base at J, with 10 bases between. This CDR3 has 14 amino acids. Germline CDR1 is MDHEN and CDR2 is SYDVKM. The CDR3 protein is CASSFPGLSYEQYF. DNA for the CDR3: TGTGCCAGCAGTTTTCCGGGACTGTCCTACGAGCAGTACTTC. Looking up the rest from reference TRBV28 and TRBJ2-7 gives the full variable domain: DVKVTQSSRYLVKRTGEKVFLECVQDMDHENMFWYRQDPGLGLRLIYFSYDVKMKEKGDIPEGYSVSREKKERFSLILESASTNQTSMYLCASSFPGLSYEQYFGPGTRLTVT.

The chain couples TRBV6-6 to TRBJ2-7; D not certain. Between the trimmed V and J ends, which lost 5 bases and 1 base, there was a span of 6 bases. This CDR3 has 12 amino acids. Germline V gene lookup returns CDR1 MNHNY and CDR2 SVGAGI (reference sequence). CDR3 loop: CASSLTSYEQYF. The CDR3 region has the DNA TGTGCCAGCAGTCTTACTTCCTACGAGCAGTACTTC.

This chain links TRBV6-5 with TRBJ2-5, with TRBD1 matching 7 bases. The trim removed 2 bases at V and 7 bases at J, leaving 10 bases unmatched. The CDR3 extends over 15 amino acids. The germline gives CDR1 MNHEY, CDR2 SVGAGI. CDR3 sequence (DNA): TGTGCCAGCAGTTACGGGGGACAGTCCTGGGGGACCCAGTACTTC. It codes for CASSYGGQSWGTQYF.

V usage is TRBV7-9 and J usage is TRBJ2-7; D possibly corresponds to TRBD2 (7 bases). Trimming cost V 4 bases and J 0 bases, with 13 bases left between them. CDR1 SEHNR and CDR2 FQNEAQ come from the germline V gene (reference sequence). The CDR3 is 15 residues long. The CDR3 protein is CASSSEGGASYEQYF. The CDR3 DNA reads TGTGCCAGCAGCTCTGAGGGGGGGGCCTCCTACGAGCAGTACTTC. Looking up the rest from reference TRBV7-9 and TRBJ2-7 gives the full variable domain: DTGVSQNPRHKITKRGQNVTFRCDPISEHNRLYWYRQTLGQGPEFLTYFQNEAQLEKSRLLSDRFSAERPKGSFSTLEIQRTEQGDSAMYLCASSSEGGASYEQYFGPGTRLTVT.

This clone has more than one count but fewer than ten. This chain joins TRBV5-1 and TRBJ2-7; D call uncertain. The V end lost 3 bases, the J end lost 0 bases, and 4 bases lay between the germline ends. The CDR3 contains 12 residues. Germline CDR1 SGHRS, CDR2 YFSETQ. The CDR3: CASSSSSYEQYF. The CDR3 bases are TGCGCCAGCAGCTCCAGCTCCTACGAGCAGTACTTC.

For the CDR3, the DNA is TGTGCCGTCAGGGCAGGATGGAGCCAAGAGACCCAGTACTTC. Translating it yields CAVRAGWSQETQYF. V and J are TRBV7-9 and TRBJ2-5, with D possibly TRBD1 on 5 matching bases. From germline, CDR1 is SEHNR and CDR2 FQNEAQ (reference sequence). The CDR3 totals 14 residues. The V end was cut by 11 bases, the J end by 1 base, with 17 bases between.

V gene TRBV12-3 or TRBV12-4 combines with J gene TRBJ2-5, with 9 bases matching TRBD2. CDR3 length equals 13 residues. Trimming cost V 6 bases and J 11 bases; bases outside gene matches: 10. The CDR3 loop is CASSRGLAPSQYF. The CDR3 region has the DNA TGTGCCAGCAGCCGTGGACTAGCGCCCTCTCAGTACTTC.

The rearrangement links TRBV28 to TRBJ2-1, with D hard to call. The CDR3 totals 15 residues. Per the germline V gene, CDR1 is MDHEN and CDR2 is SYDVKM. Trimming pared 3 bases from V and 7 bases from J, leaving 16 bases between. The CDR3 region is CASSFVGEHTNEQFF. The CDR3 DNA sequence: TGTGCCAGCAGTTTCGTAGGAGAACACACGAATGAGCAGTTCTTC. Filled out from reference TRBV28 and TRBJ2-1, the complete variable domain reads DVKVTQSSRYLVKRTGEKVFLECVQDMDHENMFWYRQDPGLGLRLIYFSYDVKMKEKGDIPEGYSVSREKKERFSLILESASTNQTSMYLCASSFVGEHTNEQFFGPGTRLTVL.

The CDR3 sequence: CASSDSGQGFHEQYF. CDR3 nucleotide sequence: TGTGCCAGCAGTGATTCGGGACAGGGGTTTCACGAGCAGTACTTC. This chain uses TRBV25-1 with TRBJ2-7, with TRBD1 identical over 10 bases. The CDR3 length is 15 residues. Germline V CDR1 and CDR2: MGHDK, SYGVNS. Losses at the gene ends were 3 bases for V and 5 bases for J; bases not matched to a gene: 7.

This chain joins TRBV21-1 and TRBJ2-7; the DNA was not used to check the table's D call, TRBD1. TRBV21-1 is a pseudogene locus. The CDR3 is 15 amino acids. The CDR3 coding sequence is TGTGCCAGCAGCCCCCACCGGGACAAAGCCTACGAGCAGTACTTC. This gives the protein CASSPHRDKAYEQYF.

J is TRBJ1-2 and V is TRBV3-1 (or the pseudogene TRBV3-2), with 10 bases fitting TRBD1. After removal of 5 bases from V and 2 bases from J, the junction contained 11 bases not matched to a gene. CDR1 and CDR2 (germline): LGHDT, YNNKEL (reference sequence). CDR3 length: 17 residues. CDR3 coding DNA: TGTGCCAGCAGCAAACGAGGGACAGGGGTATTCAACTATGGCTACACCTTC. Protein: CASSKRGTGVFNYGYTF.

The chain carries TRBV7-3 and TRBJ1-1; D unclear. From germline, CDR1 is SGHTA and CDR2 FQGTGA. The CDR3 spans 13 residues. V lost 4 bases and J 0 bases, leaving 6 bases between the germline ends. CDR3 in DNA: TGTGCCAGCAGCTCCTCTTTGAACACTGAAGCTTTCTTT. It is translated as CASSSSLNTEAFF.

The chain is built from TRBV28 and TRBJ2-5, with TRBD2 matching 8 bases. CDR1 is MDHEN, CDR2 SYDVKM, per germline. This CDR3 is built from 14 residues. Trimming removed 5 bases from V and 3 bases from J; junction bases left unmatched: 5. CDR3 residues: CASSQTSVEETQYF. CDR3 sequence (DNA): TGTGCCAGCAGTCAGACTAGCGTGGAAGAGACCCAGTACTTC.

This chain connects TRBV28 to TRBJ2-7, with D perhaps matching TRBD2 (6 bases). The CDR3 totals 16 residues. V was shortened by 5 bases and J by 0 bases, with 17 bases between the two germline ends. CDR1 and CDR2 (germline): MDHEN, SYDVKM. The CDR3, as DNA: TGTGCCAGCAGTCCAACCCAGAAGCGGGCCTCCTACGAGCAGTACTTC. Translating gives CASSPTQKRASYEQYF.

CDR3 nucleotide sequence: TGTGCCACCAGCTGGACAGGGCTTCGTGGCTACACCTTC. The encoded protein is CATSWTGLRGYTF. This chain links TRBV15 with TRBJ1-2; 8 nucleotides line up with TRBD1. V dropped 5 bases and J dropped 7; count of bases not matched to a gene: 6. This CDR3 region has 13 residues. CDR1 and CDR2 from the germline V gene are LNHNV and YYDKDF (reference sequence).

The V and J genes are TRBV27 and TRBJ1-5, with 9 nucleotides matching TRBD1. The CDR3 consists of 14 residues. Germline V gene sequence: CDR1 MNHEY, CDR2 SMNVEV (reference sequence). V dropped 5 bases and J dropped 2; count of bases not matched to a gene: 1. The CDR3 bases are TGTGCCAGCAGTCGACAGGGGGGCAATCAGCCCCAGCATTTT. Protein sequence: CASSRQGGNQPQHF.

The chain couples TRBV7-8 to TRBJ1-2; tentatively, D is TRBD1 (5 bases). Germline-derived CDR1 and CDR2 are SGHVS and FQNEAQ. Trimming stripped 1 base from V and 8 bases from J, with 14 bases between. The CDR3 runs to 14 residues. The CDR3 sequence: CASSLDQGWGGYTF. The CDR3 region has the DNA TGTGCCAGCAGCTTAGATCAGGGTTGGGGAGGCTACACCTTC.

The sample holds a few counts of this clone. The CDR3 reads CAISALTSTLYEQYF. DNA of the CDR3: TGTGCCATCAGTGCCCTAACTAGTACCCTCTACGAGCAGTACTTC. The chain combines TRBV10-3 with TRBJ2-7; D possibly corresponds to TRBD2 (5 bases). The germline V gene encodes CDR1 ENHRY and CDR2 SYGVKD. V lost 4 bases and J 3 bases, leaving 16 bases between the germline ends. This CDR3 has 15 amino acids.

This chain joins TRBV3-1 (or the pseudogene TRBV3-2) and TRBJ2-3, with D tentatively TRBD2 (5 bases). Germline loops: CDR1 LGHDT, CDR2 YNNKEL (reference sequence). The CDR3 length is 13 residues. The V and J ends lost 3 bases and 4 bases respectively, with 8 bases between them. As DNA, the CDR3 is TGTGCCAGCAGCCACCGGGGAGCAGATACGCAGTATTTT. This codes for CASSHRGADTQYF.

The rearrangement links TRBV7-9 to TRBJ2-1, with 7 positions matching TRBD2. Looked up from germline, CDR1 is SEHNR and CDR2 is FQNEAQ (reference sequence). CDR3 length equals 19 residues. The V segment lost 4 bases and the J segment 2 bases; nucleotides outside the gene matches: 17. The CDR3 sequence is CASSSRGDRVKAPYNEQFF. For the CDR3, the DNA is TGTGCCAGCAGCTCCCGGGGGGATAGAGTCAAGGCCCCCTACAATGAGCAGTTCTTC.

The chain carries TRBV5-6 and TRBJ1-1; 7 bases map to TRBD1. Germline loops: CDR1 SGHDT, CDR2 YYEEEE. The CDR3 covers 13 residues. Unmatched junction bases numbered 12, after V lost 6 bases and J lost 10 bases. CDR3 coding DNA: TGTGCCAGCATCCAGACAGGGATATCCTCAGCTTTCTTT. Protein: CASIQTGISSAFF.

This chain uses TRBV11-2 with TRBJ2-3, with 8 bases lining up with TRBD2. CDR3 size: 18 residues. CDR1 and CDR2 from the germline V gene are SGHAT and FQNNGV. V shed 5 bases and J 0 bases; nucleotides not matched to a gene: 13. The CDR3 nucleotides are TGTGCCAGCAGCCCCCCCACCGCGGGGGGCTCTAGCACAGATACGCAGTATTTT. Its protein product is CASSPPTAGGSSTDTQYF.

This chain connects TRBV7-2 to TRBJ2-3; TRBD1 agrees at 8 bases. CDR1 is SGHTA and CDR2 is FQGNSA in the germline V gene. Germline trimming cut 4 bases from V and 2 bases from J; bases unmatched to any gene: 11. The CDR3 consists of 17 residues. The CDR3 loop is CASSSRTGTGNTDTQYF. The DNA of the CDR3 is TGTGCCAGCAGCTCACGGACCGGGACAGGCAACACAGATACGCAGTATTTT.